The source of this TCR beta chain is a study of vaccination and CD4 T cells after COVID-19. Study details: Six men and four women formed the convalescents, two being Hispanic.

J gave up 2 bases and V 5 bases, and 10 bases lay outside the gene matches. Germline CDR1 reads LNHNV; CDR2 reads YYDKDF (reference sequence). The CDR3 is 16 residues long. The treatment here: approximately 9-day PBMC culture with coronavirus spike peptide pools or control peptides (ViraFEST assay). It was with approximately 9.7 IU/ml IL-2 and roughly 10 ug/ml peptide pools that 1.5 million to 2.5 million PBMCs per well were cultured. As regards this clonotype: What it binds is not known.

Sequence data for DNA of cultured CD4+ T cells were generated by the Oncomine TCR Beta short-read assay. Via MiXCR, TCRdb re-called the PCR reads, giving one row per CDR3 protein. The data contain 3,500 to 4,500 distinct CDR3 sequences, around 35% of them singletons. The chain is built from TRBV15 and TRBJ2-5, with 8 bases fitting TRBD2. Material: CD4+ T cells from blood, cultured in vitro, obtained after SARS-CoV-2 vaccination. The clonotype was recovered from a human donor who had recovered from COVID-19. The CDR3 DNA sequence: TGTGCCACCAGCCCGGGGGGGGGCGTATGGCAAGAGACCCAGTACTTC. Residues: CATSPGGGVWQETQYF.